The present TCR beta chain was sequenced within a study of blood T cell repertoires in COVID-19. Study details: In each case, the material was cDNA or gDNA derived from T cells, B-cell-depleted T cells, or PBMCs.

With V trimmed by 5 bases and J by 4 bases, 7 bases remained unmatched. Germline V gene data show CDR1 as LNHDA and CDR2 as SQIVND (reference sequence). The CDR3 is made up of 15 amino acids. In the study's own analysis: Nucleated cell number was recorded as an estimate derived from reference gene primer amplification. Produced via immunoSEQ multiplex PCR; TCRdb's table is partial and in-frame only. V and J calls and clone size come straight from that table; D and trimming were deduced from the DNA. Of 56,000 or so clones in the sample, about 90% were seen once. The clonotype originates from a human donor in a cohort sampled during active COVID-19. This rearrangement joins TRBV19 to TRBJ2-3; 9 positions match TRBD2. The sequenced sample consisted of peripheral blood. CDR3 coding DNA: TGTGCCAGTAGTCGGACCGGCGGGGGGGCAGATACGCAGTATTTT. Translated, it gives CASSRTGGGADTQYF.